This entry is about one TCR beta chain. Original handling: Reference gene primer amplification yielded estimated nucleated cell counts. Method: immunoSEQ multiplex PCR; TCRdb's copy keeps in-frame clones and lacks some. V and J calls and clone size follow that table, whereas D and trimming were derived from the DNA. This table has 96,000 or so clones, roughly 84% appearing once. This entry belongs to a study of blood T cell repertoires in COVID-19. Looking at the study overall: The study drew acute and convalescent COVID-19 samples from the United States, Italy and Spain. The analysed material was cDNA or gDNA that came from T cells, B-cell-depleted T cells, or PBMCs.

V was cut by 5 bases and J by 5 bases, with 25 bases left in between. The CDR3 contains 17 residues. In germline, CDR1 is MNHEY, CDR2 SVGEGT. The receptor was isolated from a woman at least 80 years old with acute or convalescent COVID-19. V is TRBV6-2 or TRBV6-3 and J is TRBJ2-7; D may be TRBD1 (6 bases). Sequencing used peripheral blood. CDR3 region: CASSHLPRGRVFDEQYF. In DNA form, the CDR3 reads TGTGCCAGCAGTCACCTACCCAGGGGAAGGGTCTTCGACGAGCAGTACTTC.